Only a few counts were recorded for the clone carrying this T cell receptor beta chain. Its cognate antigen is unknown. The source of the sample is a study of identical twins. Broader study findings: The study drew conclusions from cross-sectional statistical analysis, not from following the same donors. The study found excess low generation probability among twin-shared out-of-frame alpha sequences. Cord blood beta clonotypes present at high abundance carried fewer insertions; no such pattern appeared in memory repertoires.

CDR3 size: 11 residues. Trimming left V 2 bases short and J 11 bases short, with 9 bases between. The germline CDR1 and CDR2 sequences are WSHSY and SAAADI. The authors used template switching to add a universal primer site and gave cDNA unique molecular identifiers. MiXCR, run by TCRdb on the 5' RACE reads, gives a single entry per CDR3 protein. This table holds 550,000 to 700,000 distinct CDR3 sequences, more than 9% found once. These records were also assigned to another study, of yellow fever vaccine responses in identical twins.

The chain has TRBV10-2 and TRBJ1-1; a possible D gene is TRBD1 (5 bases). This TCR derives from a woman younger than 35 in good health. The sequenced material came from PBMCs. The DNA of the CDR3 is TGCGCCAGCAGTGAGCTCAGGGTGGCTTTCTTT. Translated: CASSELRVAFF.